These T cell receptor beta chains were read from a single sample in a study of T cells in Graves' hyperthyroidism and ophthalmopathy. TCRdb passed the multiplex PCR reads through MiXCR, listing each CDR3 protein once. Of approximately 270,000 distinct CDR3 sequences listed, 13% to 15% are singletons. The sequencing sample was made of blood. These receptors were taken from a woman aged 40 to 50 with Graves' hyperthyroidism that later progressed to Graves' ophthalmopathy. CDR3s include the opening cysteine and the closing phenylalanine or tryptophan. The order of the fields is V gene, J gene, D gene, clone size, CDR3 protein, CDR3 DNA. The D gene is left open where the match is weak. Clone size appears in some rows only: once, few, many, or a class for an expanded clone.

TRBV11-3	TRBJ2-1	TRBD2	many	CASSLSWGGEQFF	TGTGCCAGCAGCTTATCCTGGGGGGGTGAGCAGTTCTTC
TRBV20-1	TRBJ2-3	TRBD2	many	CSAMGLAGEDTQYF	TGCAGTGCTATGGGACTAGCGGGCGAAGATACGCAGTATTTT
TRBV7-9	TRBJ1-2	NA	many	CASSLAGQGVVYGYTF	TGTGCCAGCAGCTTAGCGGGGCAGGGCGTAGTCTATGGCTACACCTTC
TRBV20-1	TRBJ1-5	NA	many	CSARGRRSWDQPQHF	TGCAGTGCTAGAGGGAGGCGAAGTTGGGATCAGCCCCAGCATTTT
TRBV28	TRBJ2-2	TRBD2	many	CASSFPSGTGYTGELFF	TGTGCCAGCAGTTTTCCTAGCGGGACGGGCTACACCGGGGAGCTGTTTTTT
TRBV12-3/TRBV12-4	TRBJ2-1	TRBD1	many	CASRDRVGSAYNEQFF	TGTGCCAGCAGGGACAGGGTGGGATCTGCCTACAATGAGCAGTTCTTC
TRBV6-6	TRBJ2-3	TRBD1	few	CASSYSRTGPDTQYF	TGTGCCAGCAGTTACTCCCGGACAGGGCCAGATACGCAGTATTTT
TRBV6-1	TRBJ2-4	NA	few	CASKTRGSKNIQYF	TGTGCCAGCAAAACGAGGGGGAGCAAAAACATTCAGTACTTC
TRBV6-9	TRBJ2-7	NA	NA	CASSSPGAALYEQYF	TGTGCCAGCAGTTCACCCGGGGCAGCCCTCTACGAGCAGTACTTC
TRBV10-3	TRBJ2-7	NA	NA	CAIGVVEEQYF	TGTGCCATCGGGGTGGTTGAGGAGCAGTACTTC
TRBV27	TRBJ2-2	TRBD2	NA	CASRVLAGVAGELFF	TGTGCCAGCAGAGTACTAGCGGGGGTCGCCGGGGAGCTGTTTTTT
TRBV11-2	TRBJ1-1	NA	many	CASSFGRGNTEAFF	TGTGCCAGCAGCTTTGGCAGGGGTAACACTGAAGCTTTCTTT
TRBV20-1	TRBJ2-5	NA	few	CSARVVGAQYF	TGCAGTGCTAGAGTAGTGGGGGCCCAGTACTTC
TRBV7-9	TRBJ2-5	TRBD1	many	CASSPGQRYQETQYF	TGTGCCAGCAGCCCGGGACAGCGGTACCAAGAGACCCAGTACTTC
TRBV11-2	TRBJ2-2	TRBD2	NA	CASSPRSGRATTGELFF	TGTGCCAGCAGCCCCCGTAGCGGGAGGGCCACCACCGGGGAGCTGTTTTTT
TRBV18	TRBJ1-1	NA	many	CASSPNNFENTEAFF	TGTGCCAGCTCACCAAATAACTTCGAGAACACTGAAGCTTTCTTT
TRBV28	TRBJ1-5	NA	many	CASSLDEGREGNQPQHF	TGTGCCAGCAGTTTAGACGAGGGGCGGGAGGGCAATCAGCCCCAGCATTTT
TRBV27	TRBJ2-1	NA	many	CASGRSYSGNNEQFF	TGTGCCAGCGGCCGAAGTTATTCCGGTAACAATGAGCAGTTCTTC
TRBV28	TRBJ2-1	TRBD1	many	CASSWDRGYNEQFF	TGTGCCAGCAGCTGGGACAGGGGCTACAATGAGCAGTTCTTC
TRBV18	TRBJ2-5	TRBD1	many	CASSAGTGVEQTQYF	TGTGCCAGCTCAGCCGGGACAGGGGTGGAACAGACCCAGTACTTC
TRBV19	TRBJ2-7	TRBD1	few	CASSTGTGVFDEQYF	TGTGCCAGTAGTACCGGGACAGGGGTATTCGATGAGCAGTACTTC
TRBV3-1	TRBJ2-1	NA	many	CASSRADYEQFF	TGTGCCAGCAGCCGGGCGGATTATGAGCAGTTCTTC
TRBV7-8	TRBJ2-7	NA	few	CASSLVEWTFTATSSYEQYF	TGTGCCAGCAGCTTAGTGGAGTGGACTTTCACAGCCACAAGCTCCTACGAGCAGTACTTC
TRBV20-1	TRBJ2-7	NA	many	CSARAGAYEQYF	TGCAGTGCTAGAGCGGGAGCTTACGAGCAGTACTTC
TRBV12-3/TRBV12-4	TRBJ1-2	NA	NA	CASNSKGLRGYTF	TGTGCCAGCAATTCTAAAGGGTTGAGGGGCTACACCTTC
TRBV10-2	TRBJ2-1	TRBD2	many	CASSGFPGLAGPGSSYNEQFF	TGCGCCAGCAGTGGGTTTCCGGGACTAGCGGGCCCGGGGAGCTCCTACAATGAGCAGTTCTTC
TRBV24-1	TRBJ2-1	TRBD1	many	CATSDGNRGLEQFF	TGTGCCACCAGTGATGGGAACAGGGGCCTGGAGCAGTTCTTC
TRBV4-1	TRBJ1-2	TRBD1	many	CASSQLLGTGSNYGYTF	TGCGCCAGCAGCCAACTCCTTGGGACAGGGAGTAACTATGGCTACACCTTC
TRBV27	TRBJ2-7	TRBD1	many	CASSLLDRVYEQYF	TGTGCCAGCAGTTTATTGGACAGGGTCTACGAGCAGTACTTC
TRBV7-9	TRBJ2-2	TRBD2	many	CASPGTSGTNTGELFF	TGTGCCAGCCCCGGGACTAGCGGGACAAACACCGGGGAGCTGTTTTTT
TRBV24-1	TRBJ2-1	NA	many	CATSGRLWGEQFF	TGTGCCACCAGTGGACGCCTATGGGGTGAGCAGTTCTTC
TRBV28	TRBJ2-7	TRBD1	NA	CASSFRGRNEQYF	TGTGCCAGCAGTTTTAGGGGGCGAAACGAGCAGTACTTC
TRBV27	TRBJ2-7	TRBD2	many	CASSLSGLAGEGEDYEQYF	TGTGCCAGCAGTTTATCGGGACTAGCGGGAGAAGGGGAGGACTACGAGCAGTACTTC
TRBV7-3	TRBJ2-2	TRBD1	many	CASSETGLSEELFF	TGTGCCAGCAGCGAGACAGGGTTGTCGGAGGAGCTGTTTTTT
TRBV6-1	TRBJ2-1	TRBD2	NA	CATSELAGDNEQFF	TGTGCCACCAGTGAACTAGCGGGGGACAATGAGCAGTTCTTC
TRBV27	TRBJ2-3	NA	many	CASSPDTYTQYF	TGTGCCAGCAGTCCGGACACTTATACGCAGTATTTT
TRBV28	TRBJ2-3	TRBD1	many	CASSPPLGQGDSDTQYF	TGTGCCAGCAGTCCGCCCCTGGGACAGGGAGACTCCGATACGCAGTATTTT
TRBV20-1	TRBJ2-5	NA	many	CSAGRLQETQYF	TGCAGTGCTGGACGGCTCCAAGAGACCCAGTACTTC
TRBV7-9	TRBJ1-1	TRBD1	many	CASSFPGQGATNTEAFF	TGTGCCAGCAGCTTTCCGGGACAGGGGGCAACGAACACTGAAGCTTTCTTT
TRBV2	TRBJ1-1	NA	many	CASSDLRNLEAFF	TGTGCCAGCAGTGACCTCAGAAACCTTGAAGCTTTCTTT
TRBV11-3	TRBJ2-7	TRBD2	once	CASSLGLAGGGSEQYF	TGTGCCAGCAGCTTAGGTCTAGCGGGAGGGGGCTCCGAGCAGTACTTC
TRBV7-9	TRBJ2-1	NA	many	CASARTLTSYNEQFF	TGTGCCAGCGCGAGAACGTTAACGTCCTACAATGAGCAGTTCTTC
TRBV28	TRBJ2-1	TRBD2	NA	CASSLGASGSSKYNEQFF	TGTGCCAGCAGTTTAGGGGCTAGCGGGAGCTCAAAATACAATGAGCAGTTCTTC
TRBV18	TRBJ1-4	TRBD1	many	CASSKRQGTPATNEKLFF	TGTGCCAGCTCAAAAAGACAGGGGACCCCTGCAACTAATGAAAAACTGTTTTTT
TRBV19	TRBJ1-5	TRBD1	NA	CASSYGQGNQPQHF	TGTGCCAGTAGTTATGGACAGGGCAATCAGCCCCAGCATTTT
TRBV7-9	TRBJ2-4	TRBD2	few	CASSPAGTSGQALAKNIQYF	TGTGCCAGCAGCCCCGCCGGGACTAGCGGGCAAGCTCTAGCCAAAAACATTCAGTACTTC
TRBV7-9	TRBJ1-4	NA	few	CASSSNRVGYEKLFF	TGTGCCAGCAGCTCAAACAGGGTCGGATATGAAAAACTGTTTTTT
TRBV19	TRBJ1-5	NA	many	CASSIDRGPSNQPQHF	TGTGCCAGTAGTATAGACAGGGGCCCTAGCAATCAGCCCCAGCATTTT